This TCR beta chain was sequenced for a study of OX40 agonist ivuxolimab in advanced cancers. At the level of the study: There were three patients with partial responses, one having hepatocellular carcinoma and two cutaneous melanoma.

The CDR3 is made up of 14 amino acids. The germline gives CDR1 SGHNT, CDR2 YYREEE (reference sequence). Between the trimmed V and J ends, which lost 2 bases and 6 bases, there was a span of 12 bases. Study-wide results and caveats: At 0.1 to 3.0 mg/kg and by week 6, clonal expansion occurred in CD4+ and CD8+ blood T cells. There were, on average, more expanded clones in CD8+ T cells than in CD4+.

Worth noting for this clone: Its antigen is undetermined.

TCRdb's copy holds only in-frame clones and misses some; the assay was immunoSEQ multiplex PCR. The table shows about 44,000 clones, with approximately 90% occurring only once. This specimen was CD4+ or CD8+ T cells sorted from blood, taken in a trial of the OX40 agonist ivuxolimab. The origin of this receptor is an adult with an advanced solid tumor such as melanoma, head and neck, liver or kidney cancer. The V gene is TRBV5-4, the J gene TRBJ2-4; tentative D call: TRBD1 (7 bases). CDR3 residues: CASSFQGGGNIQYF. In DNA, the CDR3 is TGTGCCAGCAGCTTTCAGGGGGGAGGAAACATTCAGTACTTC.